This T cell receptor (beta chain) appears in the sequencing data of a study of blood T cell repertoires in COVID-19. This CDR3 is built from 13 residues. Trimming left V 5 bases short and J 7 bases short, with 14 bases between. The germline V gene encodes CDR1 MNHEY and CDR2 SVGEGT. The assay was immunoSEQ multiplex PCR, and TCRdb's table has in-frame clones only and misses some. The sample carries 250,000 to 350,000 clones, 87% recorded once. Study members were between about 18 and 100 years old and lived in some 22 US regions. Participants had their cohort set by participant-reported clinical history. In Cohort 3, a recovered donor had either two negative PCRs, clearance, or symptom resolution.

The origin of this receptor is a woman aged 18-29 years who had recovered from COVID-19. The sample consisted of PBMCs or T cells enriched from blood (not recorded which). The genes are TRBV6-2 or TRBV6-3 and TRBJ1-2; the D gene is possibly TRBD1 (5 bases). In DNA form, the CDR3 reads TGTGCCAGCAGTCCAGGGTCGCGGCGTGGCTACACCTTC. Its translation is CASSPGSRRGYTF.